These T cell receptor beta chains were read from a single sample in a study of blood T cell repertoires in COVID-19. The table came from immunoSEQ multiplex PCR; TCRdb's copy has only in-frame clones and leaves some out. The sample includes about 400,000 clones, over 85% seen only once; the top ten take 1.5% to 2%. Source material: PBMCs or T cells enriched from blood (not recorded which). The source is a woman under 40 who had recovered from COVID-19. Both conserved end residues are part of each CDR3. The D gene is left open where the match is weak. Not all rows give a size; the values are once, few, many and, for expanded clones, a class.

v_gene	j_gene	abundance	d_gene	CDR3nt	CDR3aa
TRBV25-1	TRBJ1-2	NA	TRBD1	TGTGCCAGCGAGGACAGGTGGGCTGGCTACACCTTC	CASEDRWAGYTF
TRBV7-9	TRBJ1-1	NA	NA	TGTGCCAGCAGCTTAATTATAAGTTCCAGGACTACTGAAGCTTTCTTT	CASSLIISSRTTEAFF
TRBV7-2	TRBJ2-1	NA	TRBD1	TGTGCCAGCAGCTCCCGGACAGGAACCCCCCACAATGAGCAGTTCTTC	CASSSRTGTPHNEQFF
TRBV2	TRBJ1-3	NA	NA	TGTGCCAGCAGCCTCTACTCTGGAAACACCATATATTTT	CASSLYSGNTIYF
TRBV27	TRBJ1-6	once	NA	TGTGCCAGCAGTAGCGGGGCCTATAATTCACCCCTCCACTTT	CASSSGAYNSPLHF
TRBV6-4	TRBJ2-1	NA	TRBD1	TGTGCCAGCAGCCATCGACAGGGGGCACACAATGAGCAGTTCTTC	CASSHRQGAHNEQFF
TRBV4-3	TRBJ1-1	once	NA	TGCGCCAGCAGCGCTCCCCTGAGGGCAGAGAACACTGAAGCTTTCTTT	CASSAPLRAENTEAFF
TRBV9	TRBJ2-3	once	TRBD2	TGTGCCAGCAGCCTTCCGCGGGAGGGCCCAGATACGCAGTATTTT	CASSLPREGPDTQYF
TRBV13	TRBJ2-7	once	TRBD1	TGTGCCAGCAGCCAACGGACAGGGGATGGGGACGAGCAGTACTTC	CASSQRTGDGDEQYF
TRBV5-1	TRBJ2-7	NA	NA	TGCGCCAGCAGCTTGGCTCCCCCAGGAAACTACGAGCAGTACTTC	CASSLAPPGNYEQYF
TRBV7-9	TRBJ1-4	NA	TRBD1	TGTGCCAGCAGGCCGCGGACAGGGGATAAACTGTTTTTT	CASRPRTGDKLFF
TRBV11-2	TRBJ1-1	NA	TRBD1	TGTGCCAGCAGCCCCAGACAGGGCTATGGCACTGAAGCTTTCTTT	CASSPRQGYGTEAFF
TRBV4-1	TRBJ1-3	NA	NA	TGCGCCAGCAGCCATGGCGTAACAGGTAGCTTTTCTGGAAACACCATATATTTT	CASSHGVTGSFSGNTIYF
TRBV27	TRBJ2-2	NA	NA	TGTGCCAGCAGTCCGGGACTGAACACCGGGGAGCTGTTTTTT	CASSPGLNTGELFF
TRBV7-2	TRBJ2-3	NA	TRBD2	TGTGCCAGCAGGGATCTAGCGGGACAAGCAGATACGCAGTATTTT	CASRDLAGQADTQYF
TRBV30	TRBJ2-7	NA	NA	TGTGCCTGGAGGAAACTACCACTATACGAGCAGTACTTC	CAWRKLPLYEQYF
TRBV30	TRBJ2-7	NA	NA	TGTGCCTGGAGTGTAGCGAGAGCAGAGCAGTACTTC	CAWSVARAEQYF
TRBV5-8	TRBJ2-2	NA	NA	TGTGCCAGCAGCTCCCTGCGCGGAGACACCGGGGAGCTGTTTTTT	CASSSLRGDTGELFF
TRBV6-5	TRBJ1-1	NA	NA	TGTGCCAGCTTCAGACAGTTAATAGCTGAAGCTTTCTTT	CASFRQLIAEAFF
TRBV2	TRBJ2-2	NA	TRBD2	TGTGCCAGCACCATGGGACTAGCGGGAGGGAACACCGGGGAGCTGTTTTTT	CASTMGLAGGNTGELFF
TRBV11-2	TRBJ2-3	NA	TRBD1	TGTGCCAGCGGGTCGGTGAGAGGGGGCCACACAGATACGCAGTATTTT	CASGSVRGGHTDTQYF
TRBV2	TRBJ1-2	NA	TRBD1	TGTGCCAGCAGTGACGGACAGGGGGCAAGTAACTATGGCTACACCTTC	CASSDGQGASNYGYTF
TRBV11-3	TRBJ2-2	NA	NA	TGTGCCAGCAGCTTAGAATTAAGAGGGGGAAGTAACACCGGGGAGCTGTTTTTT	CASSLELRGGSNTGELFF
TRBV19	TRBJ2-5	NA	NA	TGTGCCAGTAGTGCTCTAGCCCCACCAGAGACCCAGTACTTC	CASSALAPPETQYF
TRBV5-6	TRBJ1-2	NA	TRBD1	TGTGCCAGCAGCCAAATAAATGGACAGGGAGACTATGGCTACACCTTC	CASSQINGQGDYGYTF
TRBV10-3	TRBJ1-1	NA	TRBD1	TGTGCCATCAGTGAATCACCCCGCGACAGGGACTCTGAAGCTTTCTTT	CAISESPRDRDSEAFF
TRBV29-1	TRBJ1-4	NA	TRBD1	TGCAGCGTTGAGATTCCGACAGGGGGCTTGGTAAAACTGTTTTTT	CSVEIPTGGLVKLFF
TRBV7-2	TRBJ1-6	NA	TRBD1	TGTGCCAGCAGCTCACATGACAGGGGACTCTCACCCCTCCACTTT	CASSSHDRGLSPLHF
TRBV13	TRBJ2-7	NA	TRBD2	TGTGCCAGCAGCGCTCGACTAGCGGGAGACGAGCAGTACTTC	CASSARLAGDEQYF
TRBV18	TRBJ2-7	NA	NA	TGTGCCAGCTCACTAAGGGGGTTCTCCTACGAGCAGTACTTC	CASSLRGFSYEQYF
TRBV27	TRBJ1-1	few	NA	TGTGCCAGCAGTTTATCAACGGCAGGGAACACTGAAGCTTTCTTT	CASSLSTAGNTEAFF
TRBV7-3	TRBJ1-2	NA	NA	TGTGCCAGCAGCCCTCGGGGGAAGGAAGGCTACACCTTC	CASSPRGKEGYTF
TRBV5-5	TRBJ1-5	NA	NA	TGTGCCAGCAGCTTGGCTAGAGAAGATCAGCCCCAGCATTTT	CASSLAREDQPQHF
TRBV24-1	TRBJ2-2	NA	TRBD1	TGTGCCACCAGTGACAACCACGGGGACAGCCTTAACACCGGGGAGCTGTTTTTT	CATSDNHGDSLNTGELFF
TRBV9	TRBJ2-2	NA	TRBD2	TGTGCCAGCAGCTCTACCGGACTAGCGGGAGTACGCACCGGGGAGCTGTTTTTT	CASSSTGLAGVRTGELFF
TRBV10-1	TRBJ2-2	NA	NA	TGCGCCAGCAGTGAGTCGGCGGGGCCGGACTTATTTCTCTGGAATCGTGCCGGGGAGCTGTTTTTT	CASSESAGPDLFLWNRAGELFF
TRBV7-9	TRBJ1-1	few	NA	TGTGCCAGCAGCCAACGGACAGTAAACACTGAAGCTTTCTTT	CASSQRTVNTEAFF
TRBV7-2	TRBJ1-2	NA	NA	TGTGCCAGCAGGGCGGCAGGGAAAGATAGCTACACCTTC	CASRAAGKDSYTF
TRBV19	TRBJ1-5	NA	NA	TGTGCCAGTGGGGGGGGGCAGCCCCAGCATTTT	CASGGGQPQHF
TRBV7-2	TRBJ1-1	NA	NA	TGTGCCAGCAGCGGCAGGGGCAACACTGAAGCTTTCTTT	CASSGRGNTEAFF
TRBV4-2	TRBJ1-2	NA	NA	TGTGCCAGCAGCCAAGAAGCACTAACCTCGGGGGGCGGGGGCTATGGCTACACCTTC	CASSQEALTSGGGGYGYTF
TRBV14	TRBJ1-6	NA	NA	TGTGCCAGCAGCCAAAGGGGTTTCTATAATTCACCCCTCCACTTT	CASSQRGFYNSPLHF
TRBV28	TRBJ1-1	NA	NA	TGTGCCAGCAGTTTCCCTACTCTGCCTGAAGCTTTCTTT	CASSFPTLPEAFF
TRBV13	TRBJ2-1	NA	TRBD2	TGTGCCAGCAGCTGGCTAGCGGGACCCAAGTTCTTC	CASSWLAGPKFF
TRBV19	TRBJ1-1	NA	NA	TGTGCCAGTAGTCCGACAGGCCCGAACACTGAAGCTTTCTTT	CASSPTGPNTEAFF
TRBV21-1	TRBJ1-4	NA	NA	TGTGCCAGCAGAACGACAGGCGGGGAAAAACTGTTTTTT	CASRTTGGEKLFF
TRBV6-1	TRBJ2-1	once	NA	TGTGCCAGCAGTGAAGCGCGGATATCCAACAATGAGCAGTTCTTC	CASSEARISNNEQFF
TRBV5-1	TRBJ2-7	few	TRBD1	TGCGCCAGCAGCCTACAACCGGGACAGGCGCCCTACGAGCAGTACTTC	CASSLQPGQAPYEQYF
TRBV7-3	TRBJ2-2	NA	NA	TGTGCCAGCAGCGTTAGGGGGAGGGAGAACACCGGGGAGCTGTTTTTT	CASSVRGRENTGELFF
TRBV6-6	TRBJ2-7	few	TRBD1	TGTGCCAGCAGTCCCCGACAGGGGGCTTACGAGCAGTACTTC	CASSPRQGAYEQYF
TRBV12-3/TRBV12-4	TRBJ1-5	NA	NA	TGTGCCAGCGCGGCAGACAATCAGCCCCAGCATTTT	CASAADNQPQHF
TRBV15	TRBJ2-7	NA	TRBD1	TGTGCCACCAGTATTGACAGGGGGCCTGTCTACGAGCAGTACTTC	CATSIDRGPVYEQYF
TRBV10-3	TRBJ1-2	NA	TRBD1	TGTGCCATCAGTGAGGGACAGGGGGATGGCTACACCTTC	CAISEGQGDGYTF
TRBV7-8	TRBJ1-2	NA	NA	TGTGCCAGCAGCCCAACCAGGGATGGCTACACCTTC	CASSPTRDGYTF